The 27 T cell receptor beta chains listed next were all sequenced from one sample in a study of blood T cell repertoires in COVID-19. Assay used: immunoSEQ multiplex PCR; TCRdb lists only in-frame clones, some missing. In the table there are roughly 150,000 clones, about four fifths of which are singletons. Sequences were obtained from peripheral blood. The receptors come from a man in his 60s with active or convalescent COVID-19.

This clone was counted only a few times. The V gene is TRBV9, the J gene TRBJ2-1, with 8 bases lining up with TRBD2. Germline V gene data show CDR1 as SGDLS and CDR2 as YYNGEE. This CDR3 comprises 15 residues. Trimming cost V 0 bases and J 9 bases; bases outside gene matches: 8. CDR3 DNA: TGTGCCAGCAGCGTAGTTACTAGCGGTTGGGGTGAGCAGTTCTTC. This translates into CASSVVTSGWGEQFF.

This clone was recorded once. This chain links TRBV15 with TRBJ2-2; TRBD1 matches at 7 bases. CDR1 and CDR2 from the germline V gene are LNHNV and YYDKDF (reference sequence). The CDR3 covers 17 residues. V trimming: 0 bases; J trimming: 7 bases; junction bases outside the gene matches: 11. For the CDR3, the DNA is TGTGCCACCAGCAGAGACCGAGGGGGCGTCCTGGGCGGGGAGCTGTTTTTT. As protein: CATSRDRGGVLGGELFF.

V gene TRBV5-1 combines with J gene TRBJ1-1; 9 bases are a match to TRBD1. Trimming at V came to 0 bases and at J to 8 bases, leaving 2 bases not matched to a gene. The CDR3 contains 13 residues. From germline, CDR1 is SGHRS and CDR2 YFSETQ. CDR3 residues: CASSLGDRAEAFF. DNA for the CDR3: TGCGCCAGCAGCTTGGGGGACAGGGCCGAAGCTTTCTTT.

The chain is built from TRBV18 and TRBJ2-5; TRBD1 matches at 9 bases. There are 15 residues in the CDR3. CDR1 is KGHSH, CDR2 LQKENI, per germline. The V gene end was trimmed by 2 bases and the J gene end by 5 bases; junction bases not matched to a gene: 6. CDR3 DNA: TGTGCCAGCTCACCATTCGGACAGGGGCAGGAGACCCAGTACTTC. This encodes CASSPFGQGQETQYF.

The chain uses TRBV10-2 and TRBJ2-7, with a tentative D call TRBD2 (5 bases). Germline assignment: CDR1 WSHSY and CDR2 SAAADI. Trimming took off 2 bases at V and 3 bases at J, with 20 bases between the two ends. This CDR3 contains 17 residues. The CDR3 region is CASSEAVRTGTVYEQYF. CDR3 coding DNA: TGCGCCAGCAGTGAGGCGGTTCGAACGGGAACTGTCTACGAGCAGTACTTC.

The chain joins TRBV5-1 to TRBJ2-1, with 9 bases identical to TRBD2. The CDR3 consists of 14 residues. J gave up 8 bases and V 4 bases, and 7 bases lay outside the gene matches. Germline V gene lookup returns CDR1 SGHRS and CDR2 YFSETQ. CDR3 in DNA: TGCGCCAGCAGCCTCGGGACTAGCTTCGATGAGCAGTTCTTC. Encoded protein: CASSLGTSFDEQFF.

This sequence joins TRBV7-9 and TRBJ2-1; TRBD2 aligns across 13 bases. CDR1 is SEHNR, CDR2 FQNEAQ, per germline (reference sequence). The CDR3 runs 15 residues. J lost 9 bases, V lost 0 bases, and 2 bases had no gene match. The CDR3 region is CASSLAGTSGIEQFF. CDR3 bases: TGTGCCAGCAGCTTAGCCGGGACTAGCGGGATTGAGCAGTTCTTC.

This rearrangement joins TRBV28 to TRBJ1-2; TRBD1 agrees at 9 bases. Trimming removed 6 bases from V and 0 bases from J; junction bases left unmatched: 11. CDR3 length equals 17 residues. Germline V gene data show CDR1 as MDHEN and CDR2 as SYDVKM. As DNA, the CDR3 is TGTGCCAGCAGGACCGGGACAGGGAATGGACCTAACTATGGCTACACCTTC. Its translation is CASRTGTGNGPNYGYTF.

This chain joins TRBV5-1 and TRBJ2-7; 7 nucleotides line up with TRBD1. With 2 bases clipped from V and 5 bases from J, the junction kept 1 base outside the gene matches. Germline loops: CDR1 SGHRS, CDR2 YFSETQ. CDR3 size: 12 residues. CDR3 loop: CASSFQGDEQYF. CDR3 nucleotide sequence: TGCGCCAGCAGCTTCCAGGGGGACGAGCAGTACTTC.

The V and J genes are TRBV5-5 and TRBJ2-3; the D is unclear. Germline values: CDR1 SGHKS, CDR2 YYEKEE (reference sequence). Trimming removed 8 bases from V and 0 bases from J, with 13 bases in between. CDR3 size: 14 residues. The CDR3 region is CASQVQASTDTQYF. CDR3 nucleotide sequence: TGTGCCAGTCAGGTCCAGGCGAGCACAGATACGCAGTATTTT.

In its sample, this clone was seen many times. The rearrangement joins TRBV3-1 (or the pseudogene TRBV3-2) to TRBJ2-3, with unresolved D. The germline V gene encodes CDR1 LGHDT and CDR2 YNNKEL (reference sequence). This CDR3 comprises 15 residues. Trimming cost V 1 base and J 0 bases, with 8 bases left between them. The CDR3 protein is CASSQALSSTDTQYF. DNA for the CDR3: TGTGCCAGCAGCCAAGCCCTGTCTAGCACAGATACGCAGTATTTT.

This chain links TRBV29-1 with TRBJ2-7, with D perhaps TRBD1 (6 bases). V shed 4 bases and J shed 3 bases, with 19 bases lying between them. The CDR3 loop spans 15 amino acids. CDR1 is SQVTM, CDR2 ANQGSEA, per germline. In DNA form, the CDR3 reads TGCAGCGTTGCCCTACAGGGAAGGGGCCACTACGAGCAGTACTTC. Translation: CSVALQGRGHYEQYF.

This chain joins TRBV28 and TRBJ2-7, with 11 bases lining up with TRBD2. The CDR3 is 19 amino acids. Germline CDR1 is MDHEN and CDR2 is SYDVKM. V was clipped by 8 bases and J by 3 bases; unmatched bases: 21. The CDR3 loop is CASDGTGTGTSGHFYEQYF. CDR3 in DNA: TGTGCCAGCGACGGGACAGGAACCGGGACTAGCGGACATTTCTACGAGCAGTACTTC.

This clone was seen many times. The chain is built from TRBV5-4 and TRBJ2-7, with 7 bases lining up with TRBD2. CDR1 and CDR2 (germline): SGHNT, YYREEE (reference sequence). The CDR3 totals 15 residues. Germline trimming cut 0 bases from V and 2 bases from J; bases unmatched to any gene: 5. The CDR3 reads CASSLAPGGTYEQYF. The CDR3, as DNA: TGTGCCAGCAGCTTGGCCCCGGGGGGAACCTACGAGCAGTACTTC.

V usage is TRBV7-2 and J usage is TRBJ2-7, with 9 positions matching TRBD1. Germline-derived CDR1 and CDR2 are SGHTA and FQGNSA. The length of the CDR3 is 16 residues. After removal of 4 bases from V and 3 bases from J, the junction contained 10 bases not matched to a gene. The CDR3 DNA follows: TGTGCCAGCAGCTCTGGCCCGGGACAGGGAGGCTACGAGCAGTACTTC. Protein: CASSSGPGQGGYEQYF.

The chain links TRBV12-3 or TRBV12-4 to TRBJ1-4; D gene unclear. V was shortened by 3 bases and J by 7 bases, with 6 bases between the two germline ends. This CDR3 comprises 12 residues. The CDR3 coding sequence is TGTGCCAGCAGTTTCGTTTCTGAAAAACTGTTTTTT. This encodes CASSFVSEKLFF.

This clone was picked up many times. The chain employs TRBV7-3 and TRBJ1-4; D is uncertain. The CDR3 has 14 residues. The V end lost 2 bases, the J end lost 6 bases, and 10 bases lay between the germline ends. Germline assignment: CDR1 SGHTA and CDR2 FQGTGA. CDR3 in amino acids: CASSLCTDHEKLFF. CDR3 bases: TGTGCCAGCAGCTTATGCACAGACCATGAAAAACTGTTTTTT.

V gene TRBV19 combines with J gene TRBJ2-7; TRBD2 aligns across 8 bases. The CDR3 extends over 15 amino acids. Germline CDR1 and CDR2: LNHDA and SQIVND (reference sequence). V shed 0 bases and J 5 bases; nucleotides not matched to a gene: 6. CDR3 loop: CASSIDLISGDEQYF. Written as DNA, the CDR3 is TGTGCCAGTAGTATAGATCTTATTAGCGGGGACGAGCAGTACTTC.

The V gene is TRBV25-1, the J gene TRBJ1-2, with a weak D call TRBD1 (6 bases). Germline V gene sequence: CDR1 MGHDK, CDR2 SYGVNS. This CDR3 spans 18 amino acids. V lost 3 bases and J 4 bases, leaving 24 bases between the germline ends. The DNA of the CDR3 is TGTGCCAGCAGTGAGGGTACCCTCCCGCAGGGGTGGGTCTATGGCTACACCTTC. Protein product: CASSEGTLPQGWVYGYTF.

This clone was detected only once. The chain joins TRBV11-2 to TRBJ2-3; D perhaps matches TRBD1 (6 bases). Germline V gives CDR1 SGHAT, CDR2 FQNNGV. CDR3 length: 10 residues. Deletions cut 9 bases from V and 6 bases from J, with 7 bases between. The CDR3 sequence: CASQGDTQYF. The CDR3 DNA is TGTGCCAGTCAGGGGGATACGCAGTATTTT.

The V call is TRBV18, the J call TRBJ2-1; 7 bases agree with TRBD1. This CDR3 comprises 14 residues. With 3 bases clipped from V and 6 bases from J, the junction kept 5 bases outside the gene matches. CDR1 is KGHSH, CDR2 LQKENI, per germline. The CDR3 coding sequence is TGTGCCAGCTCACCGACGACAGGGTTCAATGAGCAGTTCTTC. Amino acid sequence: CASSPTTGFNEQFF. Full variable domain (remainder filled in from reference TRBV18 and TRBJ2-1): NAGVMQNPRHLVRRRGQEARLRCSPMKGHSHVYWYRQLPEEGLKFMVYLQKENIIDESGMPKERFSAEFPKEGPSILRIQQVVRGDSAAYFCASSPTTGFNEQFFGPGTRLTVL.

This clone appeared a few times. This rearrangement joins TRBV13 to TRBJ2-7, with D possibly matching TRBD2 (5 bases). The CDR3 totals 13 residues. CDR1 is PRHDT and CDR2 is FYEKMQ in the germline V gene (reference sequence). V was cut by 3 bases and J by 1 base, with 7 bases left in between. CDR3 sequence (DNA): TGTGCCAGCAGCTTCGGGAATTCCTACGAGCAGTACTTC. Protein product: CASSFGNSYEQYF.

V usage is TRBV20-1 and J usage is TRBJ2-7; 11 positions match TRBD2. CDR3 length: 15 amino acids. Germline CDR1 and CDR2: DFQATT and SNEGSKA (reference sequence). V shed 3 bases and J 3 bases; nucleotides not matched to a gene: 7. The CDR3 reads CSASGLAGKLYEQYF. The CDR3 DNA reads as TGCAGTGCTAGTGGACTAGCGGGCAAACTCTACGAGCAGTACTTC.

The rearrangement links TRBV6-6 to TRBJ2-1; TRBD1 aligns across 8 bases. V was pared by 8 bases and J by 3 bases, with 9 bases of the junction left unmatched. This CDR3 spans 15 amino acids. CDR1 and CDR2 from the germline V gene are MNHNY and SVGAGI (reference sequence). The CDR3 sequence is CASEKFGTGYNEQFF. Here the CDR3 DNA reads TGTGCCAGCGAAAAATTCGGGACAGGCTACAATGAGCAGTTCTTC.

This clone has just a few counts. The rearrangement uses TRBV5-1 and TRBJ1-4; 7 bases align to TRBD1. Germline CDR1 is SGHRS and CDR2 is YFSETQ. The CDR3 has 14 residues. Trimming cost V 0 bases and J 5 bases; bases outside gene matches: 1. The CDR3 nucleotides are TGCGCCAGCAGCTTGGGACAGGGAAATGAAAAACTGTTTTTT. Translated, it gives CASSLGQGNEKLFF.

The CDR3 loop is CASSYLLAGGPDEQYF. The CDR3 coding sequence is TGTGCCAGCAGTTACTTACTAGCGGGGGGGCCAGACGAGCAGTACTTC. V is TRBV6-5 and J is TRBJ2-7, with 13 bases identical to TRBD2. The CDR3 extends over 16 amino acids. Looked up from germline, CDR1 is MNHEY and CDR2 is SVGAGI. The V segment lost 1 base and the J segment 5 bases; nucleotides outside the gene matches: 5.

The CDR3, as DNA: TGTGCCAGCAGCTTGGGGGGCCGGACTAATTCACCCCTCCACTTT. It codes for CASSLGGRTNSPLHF. The V call is TRBV5-6, the J call TRBJ1-6; a weak D match, TRBD1 (5 bases). V dropped 0 bases and J dropped 6 bases, with 10 bases sitting between them. This CDR3 spans 15 amino acids. The V gene's germline CDR1 is SGHDT and CDR2 YYEEEE. Filled out from reference TRBV5-6 and TRBJ1-6, the complete variable domain reads DAGVTQSPTHLIKTRGQQVTLRCSPKSGHDTVSWYQQALGQGPQFIFQYYEEEERQRGNFPDRFSGHQFPNYSSELNVNALLLGDSALYLCASSLGGRTNSPLHFGNGTRLTVT.